These 24 T cell receptor beta chains came from one sample sequenced in a study of cytomegalovirus exposure and HLA in healthy donors. PCR primers comprised 60 Vbeta and 13 Jbeta primers. Sequencing was performed with immunoSEQ multiplex PCR; in TCRdb, only in-frame clones are kept and a portion is missing. In the table there are around 100,000 clones, 60% to 80% of which are singletons. The sequencing sample was made of PBMCs. The origin of the receptors is a man aged 60 to 69 in good health and CMV-seropositive.

The rearrangement links TRBV21-1 to TRBJ1-2; the D call in the table, TRBD1, was not verified against the DNA. TRBV21-1 represents a pseudogene. The CDR3 runs to 17 residues. CDR3 sequence: CASSKALGTGEAGGYTF. The CDR3 bases are TGTGCCAGCAGCAAAGCGCTAGGGACAGGGGAGGCGGGTGGCTACACCTTC.

The count of this clone is one. The CDR3 sequence is CASSLLAGGINEQYF. The CDR3 nucleotides are TGTGCCAGCAGCTTATTGGCAGGGGGCATCAACGAGCAGTACTTC. V usage is TRBV7-8 and J usage is TRBJ2-7; 8 bases align to TRBD1. The germline CDR1 and CDR2 sequences are SGHVS and FQNEAQ. Unmatched junction bases numbered 8, after V lost 2 bases and J lost 5 bases. The CDR3 covers 15 residues.

The chain employs TRBV11-2 and TRBJ2-7; D possibly corresponds to TRBD1 (5 bases). This CDR3 has 14 amino acids. The germline CDR1 and CDR2 sequences are SGHAT and FQNNGV. With 5 bases removed from V and 6 bases from J, the gap between germline ends came to 17 bases. CDR3 DNA sequence: TGTGCCAGCAGCCCTCGCAGGGATATCGCCGAGCAGTACTTC. The encoded protein is CASSPRRDIAEQYF.

This rearrangement joins TRBV14 to TRBJ2-6; TRBD1 might be the D (6 bases). Germline V gene lookup returns CDR1 SGHDN and CDR2 FVKESK. The CDR3 loop spans 21 amino acids. Trimming removed 5 bases at V and 0 bases at J, with 26 bases between. This CDR3 reads CASSAKPGQSDIYSGANVLTF. CDR3 DNA sequence: TGTGCCAGCAGCGCGAAACCGGGACAATCAGATATATACTCTGGGGCCAACGTCCTGACTTTC. The full variable domain, its missing parts supplied by reference TRBV14 and TRBJ2-6, is EAGVTQFPSHSVIEKGQTVTLRCDPISGHDNLYWYRRVMGKEIKFLLHFVKESKQDESGMPNNRFLAERTGGTYSTLKVQPAELEDSGVYFCASSAKPGQSDIYSGANVLTFGAGSRLTVL.

The rearrangement links TRBV5-1 to TRBJ2-7, with 9 bases fitting TRBD2. CDR1 SGHRS and CDR2 YFSETQ come from the germline V gene. The CDR3 runs 16 residues. J was trimmed by 0 bases and V by 0 bases; bases with no gene match: 4. In DNA form, the CDR3 reads TGCGCCAGCAGCTTGGAGACTAGCGGCAGCTCCTACGAGCAGTACTTC. Its translation: CASSLETSGSSYEQYF.

The J gene is TRBJ1-2, the V gene TRBV6-5, with D possibly matching TRBD1 (5 bases). V was clipped by 0 bases and J by 8 bases, with 13 bases between them. There are 14 residues in the CDR3. Germline CDR1 and CDR2: MNHEY and SVGAGI. CDR3 nucleotides: TGTGCCAGCAGTTACTCGCAGGGCCTAGACGGCTACACCTTC. The encoded protein is CASSYSQGLDGYTF.

The CDR3 protein is CASSARTGDPYEQYF. CDR3 DNA: TGTGCCAGCTCCGCCCGGACAGGGGACCCCTACGAGCAGTACTTC. The V gene is TRBV6-5, the J gene TRBJ2-7, with 9 bases that match TRBD1. The ends lost 8 bases at V and 2 bases at J; junction bases unmatched: 10. This CDR3 has 15 residues. CDR1 MNHEY and CDR2 SVGAGI come from the germline V gene.

CDR3 DNA: TGTGCCAGCAGCAAAACTGCGCGGTATAGCAATCAGCCCCAGCATTTT. It is translated as CASSKTARYSNQPQHF. This chain uses TRBV7-3 with TRBJ1-5; D unclear. This CDR3 is built from 16 residues. The V and J ends lost 5 bases and 0 bases respectively, with 14 bases between them. Germline V gene lookup returns CDR1 SGHTA and CDR2 FQGTGA.

The V and J genes are TRBV5-4 and TRBJ2-1, with a possible D match to TRBD2 (6 bases). CDR1 SGHNT and CDR2 YYREEE come from the germline V gene (reference sequence). V was trimmed by 3 bases and J by 0 bases, leaving 13 bases between them. The CDR3 extends over 16 amino acids. CDR3 bases: TGTGCCAGCAGCTCCCTAGCGATTAGCTCCTACAATGAGCAGTTCTTC. It yields the protein CASSSLAISSYNEQFF.

The V call is TRBV7-9, the J call TRBJ1-2, with a possible D match to TRBD1 (6 bases). Trimming took off 5 bases at V and 5 bases at J, with 15 bases between the two ends. This CDR3 contains 14 residues. Germline CDR1 reads SEHNR; CDR2 reads FQNEAQ (reference sequence). In DNA form, the CDR3 reads TGTGCCAGCAGCCCTCCAGGGGCTAGTTATGGCTACACCTTC. Translation gives CASSPPGASYGYTF.

The chain has TRBV7-9 and TRBJ2-5; TRBD1 aligns across 10 bases. TRBJ2-7 matches the DNA end more closely, so the J call is doubtful. The CDR3 is made up of 15 amino acids. CDR1 and CDR2 (germline): SEHNR, FQNEAQ (reference sequence). The CDR3 DNA reads TGTGCCAGCAGCTCCCTCCGGGGGACAGGGGACGAGCAGTACTTC. It yields the protein CASSSLRGTGDEQYF.

The chain carries TRBV30 and TRBJ1-5; TRBD1 aligns across 7 bases. This CDR3 is built from 20 residues. Germline-derived CDR1 and CDR2 are GTSNPN and SVGIG (reference sequence). The V segment lost 1 base and the J segment 2 bases; nucleotides outside the gene matches: 20. The CDR3 protein is CAWSARQQGPLRVGNQPQHF. In nucleotides, the CDR3 is TGTGCCTGGAGTGCAAGACAACAGGGGCCGCTAAGGGTCGGCAATCAGCCCCAGCATTTT.

J is TRBJ2-3 and V is TRBV5-1; 13 nucleotides agree with TRBD2. Trimming took 4 bases from V and 6 from J; bases not matched to a gene: 8. The length of the CDR3 is 16 residues. Germline CDR1 and CDR2: SGHRS and YFSETQ. The CDR3 protein is CASSPGLAGSRDTQYF. In DNA form, the CDR3 reads TGCGCCAGCAGCCCGGGACTAGCGGGGTCTCGGGATACGCAGTATTTT. The full variable domain, with the rest looked up from reference TRBV5-1 and TRBJ2-3, is KAGVTQTPRYLIKTRGQQVTLSCSPISGHRSVSWYQQTPGQGLQFLFEYFSETQRNKGNFPGRFSGRQFSNSRSEMNVSTLELGDSALYLCASSPGLAGSRDTQYFGPGTRLTVL.

A single count supports this clone. The chain couples TRBV9 to TRBJ2-3, with 8 bases lining up with TRBD2. The J segment lost 0 bases and the V segment lost 0 bases, leaving 3 bases of the junction unmatched. Germline V gene lookup returns CDR1 SGDLS and CDR2 YYNGEE. There are 16 residues in the CDR3. The CDR3 region is CASSVGAGESTDTQYF. The CDR3 coding sequence is TGTGCCAGCAGCGTAGGAGCGGGGGAGAGCACAGATACGCAGTATTTT.

V usage is TRBV5-1 and J usage is TRBJ2-3; D is uncertain. This CDR3 is 15 amino acids long. The germline V gene has CDR1 SGHRS and CDR2 YFSETQ. V lost 0 bases to trimming and J lost 2 bases, with 10 bases between them. CDR3 bases: TGCGCCAGCAGCTTGGGATACACGTCCACAGATACGCAGTATTTT. Encoded protein: CASSLGYTSTDTQYF.

The chain uses TRBV7-9 and TRBJ1-5; 9 bases agree with TRBD1. V was clipped by 4 bases and J by 2 bases; unmatched bases: 0. The CDR3 length is 14 residues. The germline V gene encodes CDR1 SEHNR and CDR2 FQNEAQ (reference sequence). DNA for the CDR3: TGTGCCAGCAGCTGGACAGGGGGCAATCAGCCCCAGCATTTT. It yields the protein CASSWTGGNQPQHF.

This clone was seen more than once but under ten times. Here the CDR3 reads CASSPDRGMNTEAFF. CDR3 in DNA: TGTGCCAGCAGCCCCGACAGGGGGATGAACACTGAAGCTTTCTTT. The rearrangement uses TRBV7-3 and TRBJ1-1; TRBD1 aligns across 9 bases. CDR3 length: 15 residues. J lost 0 bases, V lost 5 bases, and 4 bases had no gene match. Germline CDR1 SGHTA, CDR2 FQGTGA.

The chain is built from TRBV7-8 and TRBJ2-7, with D possibly TRBD1 on 5 matching bases. V was pared by 5 bases and J by 0 bases, with 14 bases between. In germline, CDR1 is SGHVS, CDR2 FQNEAQ. The CDR3 covers 15 residues. The CDR3 sequence is CASSPRTSSSYEQYF. For the CDR3, the DNA is TGTGCCAGCAGCCCCAGGACATCGAGCTCCTACGAGCAGTACTTC.

The chain couples TRBV6-5 to TRBJ1-3; D is unclear. Trimming cost V 6 bases and J 0 bases, with 12 bases left between them. CDR3 length equals 15 residues. Germline V gene lookup returns CDR1 MNHEY and CDR2 SVGAGI. In DNA, the CDR3 is TGTGCCAGCAGACCCGGACTGGGCTCTGGAAACACCATATATTTT. Its translation is CASRPGLGSGNTIYF.

This chain uses TRBV10-3 with TRBJ2-2; TRBD1 aligns across 10 bases. This CDR3 contains 16 residues. The germline gives CDR1 ENHRY, CDR2 SYGVKD. J lost 3 bases, V lost 5 bases, and 6 bases had no gene match. The chain's CDR3 is CAISKDRGPDTGELFF. The CDR3 nucleotides read TGTGCCATCAGTAAAGACAGGGGGCCGGACACCGGGGAGCTGTTTTTT.

The CDR3 sequence: CASSIVRGSYEQYF. The CDR3 DNA reads TGTGCCAGTAGTATAGTTCGGGGGTCCTACGAGCAGTACTTC. The chain combines TRBV19 with TRBJ2-7; weak D call: TRBD2 (6 bases). V gave up 1 base and J gave up 1 base, with 8 bases separating them. Per the germline V gene, CDR1 is LNHDA and CDR2 is SQIVND (reference sequence). The CDR3 runs to 14 residues.

This clone has a handful of counts. The chain couples TRBV5-1 to TRBJ1-1, with 9 bases aligning to TRBD1. The V segment lost 2 bases and the J segment 8 bases; nucleotides outside the gene matches: 7. There are 14 residues in the CDR3. From germline, CDR1 is SGHRS and CDR2 YFSETQ. The CDR3, as DNA: TGCGCCAGCAGCTTCGGGACAGGGTATCGGGAAGCTTTCTTT. Residues: CASSFGTGYREAFF.

Notes on this clone: At one end the junction does not follow the germline gene, possibly because of a read error. Here the CDR3 reads CAGSSPGVGRNEQFF. The CDR3 bases are TGTGCCGGCAGCTCCCCCGGGGTGGGAAGGAATGAGCAGTTCTTC. V gene TRBV5-4 combines with J gene TRBJ2-1; TRBD2 might be the D (5 bases). Germline V gene data show CDR1 as SGHNT and CDR2 as YYREEE (reference sequence). This CDR3 region has 15 residues. The full variable domain, in which reference TRBV5-4 and TRBJ2-1 provide the parts outside the CDR3, is ETGVTQSPTHLIKTRGQQVTLRCSSQSGHNTVSWYQQALGQGPQFIFQYYREEENGRGNFPPRFSGLQFPNYSSELNVNALELDDSALYLCAGSSPGVGRNEQFFGPGTRLTVL.

The rearrangement links TRBV7-2 to TRBJ1-5, with 12 nucleotides matching TRBD1. The length of the CDR3 is 15 residues. Per germline, CDR1 SGHTA and CDR2 FQGNSA. J was trimmed by 9 bases and V by 5 bases; bases with no gene match: 8. The CDR3 DNA reads as TGTGCCAGCAGCAGTCCCGGGACAGGGGGCTGGCCCCAGCATTTT. Residues: CASSSPGTGGWPQHF.